Listed below are T cell receptor beta chains from one sample, sequenced in a study of ipilimumab plus nivolumab after autologous stem cell transplantation. Generated by immunoSEQ multiplex PCR, the TCRdb table keeps only in-frame clones and is missing some. The sample holds approximately 15,000 clones, approximately 75% seen once. This material consisted of PBMCs, taken in a trial of ipilimumab plus nivolumab as post-transplant consolidation. All receptors come from a male donor with primary mediastinal lymphoma. The CDR3 runs from the conserved cysteine through the conserved F or W. D genes are given only for firm matches. The size field is filled for only some rows; it gives once, few, many or a size class.

cdr3_nt	cdr3_aa	clone_size	v_call	j_call	d_call
TGCAGCGTTGAAGACCCTCGGACCATCGGGGAGCTGTTTTTT	CSVEDPRTIGELFF	.	TRBV29-1	TRBJ2-2	.
TGTGCCAGTAGAATGGGACTAGCGGGGGTCGGGGAGCAGTTCTTC	CASRMGLAGVGEQFF	.	TRBV19	TRBJ2-1	TRBD2
TGCGCCAGCAGCTTGGCCGCAAGGGGTAGCAATCAGCCCCAGCATTTT	CASSLAARGSNQPQHF	.	TRBV5-1	TRBJ1-5	.
TGTGCCAGCTCACCTCCGGGACGCACCTTCTCCTACGAGCAGTACTTC	CASSPPGRTFSYEQYF	.	TRBV18	TRBJ2-7	.
TGTGCCAGCAGCCCTGACGGGTACCAGGGGCCCTCTGGAAACACCATATATTTT	CASSPDGYQGPSGNTIYF	.	TRBV7-2	TRBJ1-3	.
TGTGCCAGTAGTATAGGTTACGGCAATACGCAGTATTTT	CASSIGYGNTQYF	few	TRBV19	TRBJ2-3	.
TGTGCCAGCTCAAACGGTGGGTCTAACGAGCAGTACTTC	CASSNGGSNEQYF	.	TRBV9	TRBJ2-7	.
TGTGCCAGCAGTTCCCTAGCGGGAGGTACAGATACGCAGTATTTT	CASSSLAGGTDTQYF	.	TRBV6-5	TRBJ2-3	TRBD2
TGTGCCAGCAGAGCCGGGACTGGCAGAAATTCACCCCTCCACTTT	CASRAGTGRNSPLHF	.	TRBV2	TRBJ1-6	.
TGCGCCAGCAGCTTGAACGCGGGAGTCGCGTCCTACGAGCAGTACTTC	CASSLNAGVASYEQYF	few	TRBV5-1	TRBJ2-7	TRBD2
TGTGCCAGCAGCTTGGCCCAAGGGCGGGCCACCGGAGAGCTGTTTTTT	CASSLAQGRATGELFF	.	TRBV7-9	TRBJ2-2	.
TGCAGTGTTAGGGGCGCAGATACGCAGTATTTT	CSVRGADTQYF	once	TRBV20-1	TRBJ2-3	.
TGTGCCAGCGGGAGACAGGGAGGACCCTACGAGCAGTACTTC	CASGRQGGPYEQYF	.	TRBV2	TRBJ2-7	.
TGTGCCAGTAGTGAACAACTAGCGGGAGGCCCCTACGAGCAGTACTTC	CASSEQLAGGPYEQYF	.	TRBV2	TRBJ2-7	TRBD2
TGTGCCAGCAGCTCCAGGAGGCAGCAAGAGACCCAGTACTTC	CASSSRRQQETQYF	.	TRBV5-8	TRBJ2-5	.
TGTGCCAGCAGCCAATACAGGGGGCGTATCGCTGAAGCTTTCTTT	CASSQYRGRIAEAFF	.	TRBV2	TRBJ1-1	TRBD1
TGTGCCAGCAGCTTATATTCAGGACAAGAGACCCAGTACTTC	CASSLYSGQETQYF	.	TRBV7-2	TRBJ2-5	.
TGCGCCAGCAGCTGGGGGGGGCCGCTGCAACGTGGAAACACCATATATTTT	CASSWGGPLQRGNTIYF	.	TRBV5-1	TRBJ1-3	.
TGTGCCAGCAGTGAGGGACTAGCGGGAGGATCAGATACGCAGTATTTT	CASSEGLAGGSDTQYF	.	TRBV6-1	TRBJ2-3	TRBD2
TGTGCCAGCAGCTCCATGGTAGGGGGGGAGCAGTTCTTC	CASSSMVGGEQFF	.	TRBV11-3	TRBJ2-1	.